The 24 T cell receptor beta chains in this list originate from one sample, sequenced in a study of T cell changes during pregnancy in multiple sclerosis. The assay was immunoSEQ multiplex PCR, and TCRdb's table has in-frame clones only and misses some. Of some 34,000 clones detected, roughly 92% appear once; the ten largest clones hold more than 0.4%. The sample in question was CD4+ T cells from peripheral blood mononuclear cells, obtained in the third trimester of pregnancy. These receptors were collected from a female donor in good health, enrolled as a control in a pregnancy study.

The chain carries TRBV5-1 and TRBJ2-1, with D possibly TRBD2 on 5 matching bases. In germline, CDR1 is SGHRS, CDR2 YFSETQ. CDR3 length: 13 amino acids. The V end was cut by 5 bases, the J end by 9 bases, with 15 bases between. CDR3 sequence reads: CASRPLIGGEQFF. The CDR3 DNA is TGCGCCAGCAGACCCCTCATCGGAGGTGAGCAGTTCTTC.

The gene calls are TRBV28 and TRBJ1-1; D remains ambiguous. This CDR3 is built from 11 residues. Germline assignment: CDR1 MDHEN and CDR2 SYDVKM. V lost 6 bases and J lost 3, with 5 bases in between. The CDR3, as DNA: TGTGCCAGCAGCGGAGACACTGAAGCTTTCTTT. Amino acid sequence: CASSGDTEAFF.

CDR3 bases: TGTGCCAGCAGCCAAGTAGATGTCTCTGGAAACACCATATATTTT. Encoded protein: CASSQVDVSGNTIYF. The rearrangement uses TRBV4-2 and TRBJ1-3; D is ambiguous. V was trimmed by 1 base and J by 0 bases, leaving 7 bases between them. The CDR3 is 15 amino acids. CDR1 is LGHNA and CDR2 is YNFKEQ in the germline V gene.

This CDR3 reads CSVRTGQDEQYF. CDR3 coding DNA: TGCAGCGTTCGGACAGGGCAGGACGAGCAGTACTTC. The genes are TRBV29-1 and TRBJ2-7, with TRBD1 matching over 8 bases. V gave up 5 bases and J gave up 5 bases; unmatched junction bases: 5. CDR1 and CDR2 (germline): SQVTM, ANQGSEA. The CDR3 contains 12 residues.

The V gene is TRBV28, the J gene TRBJ2-7; 11 nucleotides align to TRBD2. The CDR3 runs to 15 residues. Trimming removed 3 bases from V and 2 bases from J; junction bases left unmatched: 3. CDR1 and CDR2 from the germline V gene are MDHEN and SYDVKM. This chain's CDR3 is CASSLGTSGTYEQYF. The CDR3, as DNA: TGTGCCAGCAGTTTGGGGACTAGCGGTACCTACGAGCAGTACTTC.

This clone was counted a few times. The gene calls are TRBV11-1 and TRBJ2-2, with TRBD1 as a possible D gene (5 bases). Germline CDR1 and CDR2: SGHAT and FQDESV (reference sequence). V was pared by 5 bases and J by 3 bases, with 16 bases between. The CDR3 sequence is 16 residues long. CDR3 bases: TGTGCCAGCAGCCCCCAGGGCCGCACCTACACCGGGGAGCTGTTTTTT. Translation: CASSPQGRTYTGELFF.

The sample holds one count of this clone. The rearrangement joins TRBV4-1 to TRBJ1-3; perhaps TRBD1 as D (6 bases). V was trimmed by 4 bases and J by 2 bases, leaving 18 bases between them. The germline V gene has CDR1 MGHRA and CDR2 YSYEKL. The CDR3 covers 17 residues. The CDR3 coding sequence is TGCGCCAGCAGCCTAAGCCAGCTCCGGGACACTGGAAACACCATATATTTT. This codes for CASSLSQLRDTGNTIYF.

This clone was detected once. In nucleotides, the CDR3 is TGTGCCAGCAGCTACGCCGACAGGCTGAACACTGAAGCTTTCTTT. The encoded protein is CASSYADRLNTEAFF. The rearrangement links TRBV5-4 to TRBJ1-1; D is possibly TRBD1 (6 bases). The CDR3 has 15 residues. CDR1 and CDR2 from the germline V gene are SGHNT and YYREEE (reference sequence). Trimming stripped 3 bases from V and 0 bases from J, with 12 bases between.

V gene TRBV7-9 combines with J gene TRBJ2-2; the match to TRBD1 covers 9 bases. The CDR3 totals 15 residues. Germline CDR1 SEHNR, CDR2 FQNEAQ (reference sequence). Trimming took 5 bases from V and 7 from J; bases not matched to a gene: 8. Here the CDR3 reads CASSAGTGMIGELFF. The CDR3 nucleotides read TGTGCCAGCAGCGCCGGGACAGGGATGATCGGGGAGCTGTTTTTT.

The chain links TRBV6-4 to TRBJ2-2; the D gene is possibly TRBD2 (6 bases). Trimming cost V 3 bases and J 1 base, with 6 bases left between them. Germline CDR1 reads MRHNA; CDR2 reads SNTAGT. The length of the CDR3 is 14 residues. CDR3 DNA: TGTGCCAGCAGTGAGGAGGGGAACACCGGGGAGCTGTTTTTT. Its translation: CASSEEGNTGELFF.

The CDR3 sequence is CASSYSLVSSYNEQFF. The DNA for the CDR3 is TGTGCCAGCAGTTACTCGCTAGTGTCGTCCTACAATGAGCAGTTCTTC. The genes are TRBV6-6 and TRBJ2-1; D not certain. This CDR3 is built from 16 residues. The germline gives CDR1 MNHNY, CDR2 SVGAGI (reference sequence). Trimming took 0 bases from V and 1 from J, leaving 10 bases between them.

The V and J genes are TRBV2 and TRBJ2-2; TRBD1 matches at 8 bases. V was pared by 6 bases and J by 0 bases, with 6 bases of the junction left unmatched. This CDR3 contains 16 residues. Per the germline V gene, CDR1 is SNHLY and CDR2 is FYNNEI. The CDR3 loop reads CASRDREGANTGELFF. CDR3 sequence (DNA): TGTGCCAGCAGGGACAGGGAAGGGGCGAACACCGGGGAGCTGTTTTTT.

The J gene is TRBJ2-5, the V gene TRBV4-2; tentative D call: TRBD2 (6 bases). CDR1 and CDR2 (germline): LGHNA, YNFKEQ. The CDR3 totals 17 residues. V dropped 5 bases and J dropped 1 base, with 20 bases sitting between them. The CDR3 DNA sequence: TGTGCCAGCAGCGAAGCCCTCGGCGGGGAGTCCCAAGAGACCCAGTACTTC. As protein: CASSEALGGESQETQYF.

The rearrangement joins TRBV19 to TRBJ1-6, with D possibly TRBD1 on 6 matching bases. The CDR3 totals 16 residues. Trimming took off 5 bases at V and 5 bases at J, with 16 bases between the two ends. Germline V gives CDR1 LNHDA, CDR2 SQIVND (reference sequence). The CDR3 spells CASSRARDTHNSPLHF. DNA of the CDR3: TGTGCCAGTAGTCGAGCCCGGGACACGCATAATTCACCCCTCCACTTT.

The chain employs TRBV5-1 and TRBJ2-5, with D unclear. This CDR3 is 12 amino acids long. The germline V gene encodes CDR1 SGHRS and CDR2 YFSETQ. V lost 4 bases and J lost 7, with 11 bases in between. CDR3: CASSLSVGTQYF. The CDR3 DNA reads as TGCGCCAGCAGCCTGAGCGTGGGGACCCAGTACTTC. Full variable domain (missing parts from reference TRBV5-1 and TRBJ2-5): KAGVTQTPRYLIKTRGQQVTLSCSPISGHRSVSWYQQTPGQGLQFLFEYFSETQRNKGNFPGRFSGRQFSNSRSEMNVSTLELGDSALYLCASSLSVGTQYFGPGTRLLVL.

CDR3 sequence reads: CASTRGQTYNEQFF. The DNA for the CDR3 is TGTGCCAGCACAAGAGGACAGACCTACAATGAGCAGTTCTTC. The V gene is TRBV7-9, the J gene TRBJ2-1; TRBD1 might be the D (6 bases). The germline V gene has CDR1 SEHNR and CDR2 FQNEAQ (reference sequence). The CDR3 has 14 amino acids. Trimming took off 7 bases at V and 2 bases at J, with 12 bases between the two ends.

The chain has TRBV4-3 and TRBJ1-2; D may be TRBD1 (5 bases). The CDR3 is 14 residues long. Germline CDR1 is LGHNA and CDR2 is YSLEER. V dropped 0 bases and J dropped 7 bases, with 12 bases sitting between them. In nucleotides, the CDR3 is TGCGCCAGCAGCCAAGAGGGGGGGACGGGTGGCTACACCTTC. Translated, it gives CASSQEGGTGGYTF.

The chain joins TRBV7-5 to TRBJ2-7; the table names TRBD2, a call not compared with the DNA. TRBV7-5 has pseudogene status. CDR3 length: 14 amino acids. The CDR3: CARSLIAFPYEQYF. CDR3 bases: TGTGCCAGAAGCTTGATCGCGTTCCCCTACGAGCAGTACTTC.

The chain is built from TRBV9 and TRBJ2-3; D uncertain. Germline V CDR1 and CDR2: SGDLS, YYNGEE. The ends were cut back, 2 bases at V and 7 bases at J, with 8 bases in the middle. This CDR3 region has 12 residues. As DNA, the CDR3 is TGTGCCAGCAGCGTCGAGTCCAATACGCAGTATTTT. It codes for CASSVESNTQYF. Together with reference TRBV9 and TRBJ2-3, the CDR3 gives the full variable domain: DSGVTQTPKHLITATGQRVTLRCSPRSGDLSVYWYQQSLDQGLQFLIQYYNGEERAKGNILERFSAQQFPDLHSELNLSSLELGDSALYFCASSVESNTQYFGPGTRLTVL.

The chain has TRBV30 and TRBJ2-2; D possibly corresponds to TRBD1 (5 bases). This CDR3 is 12 amino acids long. Looked up from germline, CDR1 is GTSNPN and CDR2 is SVGIG (reference sequence). V was trimmed by 2 bases and J by 7 bases, leaving 8 bases between them. The CDR3 region has the DNA TGTGCCTGGAGTCAGGGCTTCGGGGAGCTGTTTTTT. Translation: CAWSQGFGELFF. Using reference TRBV30 and TRBJ2-2 for the parts outside the CDR3, the full variable domain is SQTIHQWPATLVQPVGSPLSLECTVEGTSNPNLYWYRQAAGRGLQLLFYSVGIGQISSEVPQNLSASRPQDRQFILSSKKLLLSDSGFYLCAWSQGFGELFFGEGSRLTVL.

The gene calls are TRBV18 and TRBJ1-2; D not resolved. CDR1 and CDR2 from the germline V gene are KGHSH and LQKENI. CDR3 length: 12 amino acids. V lost 3 bases to trimming and J lost 3 bases, with 5 bases between them. The CDR3 region has the DNA TGTGCCAGCTCACCCAGCGACTATGGCTACACCTTC. This translates into CASSPSDYGYTF.

Worth noting for this clone: The junction and the germline gene differ at one end; a read error may be behind it. The V and J genes are TRBV5-1 and TRBJ1-2; TRBD1 matches 7 bases. The CDR3 sequence is 14 residues long. In germline, CDR1 is SGHRS, CDR2 YFSETQ. This CDR3 is CASSLLGGQTTDDF. CDR3 DNA sequence: TGCGCCAGCAGCTTGTTGGGGGGACAGACCACCGATGACTTC. The full variable domain, with the rest looked up from reference TRBV5-1 and TRBJ1-2, is KAGVTQTPRYLIKTRGQQVTLSCSPISGHRSVSWYQQTPGQGLQFLFEYFSETQRNKGNFPGRFSGRQFSNSRSEMNVSTLELGDSALYLCASSLLGGQTTDDFGSGTRLTVV.

J is TRBJ2-2 and V is TRBV18; D gene uncertain. The V end lost 6 bases, the J end lost 13 bases, and 24 bases lay between the germline ends. Germline V lookup: CDR1 KGHSH, CDR2 LQKENI. This CDR3 region has 15 residues. The CDR3 DNA reads as TGTGCCAGCTCGTCAAACAGCATGCCATCGTTTGGGCTGTTTTTT. This gives the protein CASSSNSMPSFGLFF.

V gene TRBV4-2 combines with J gene TRBJ1-1, with unresolved D. Trimming removed 0 bases at V and 4 bases at J, with 12 bases between. This CDR3 contains 15 residues. Germline CDR1 is LGHNA and CDR2 is YNFKEQ. CDR3 loop: CASSQELVSGTEAFF. The CDR3 DNA reads as TGTGCCAGCAGCCAAGAACTCGTTAGTGGCACTGAAGCTTTCTTT.